These 24 T cell receptor beta chains were all obtained from the same sample, sequenced in a study of identifying expanded T cells in peripheral blood. Sequencing used immunoSEQ multiplex PCR; TCRdb keeps in-frame clones, though not all of them. Of 100,000 to 150,000 clones detected, over 65% appear once; the ten largest clones hold over 3%. Sequenced: blood. The receptor source for this set is a person aged 18 to 75 in good health.

This sequence joins TRBV4-3 and TRBJ1-2; D may be TRBD1 (5 bases). Germline-derived CDR1 and CDR2 are LGHNA and YSLEER. The CDR3 is made up of 15 amino acids. The ends were cut back, 1 base at V and 7 bases at J, with 16 bases in the middle. The CDR3 nucleotides are TGCGCCAGCAGCCAAGGTCGGGGGTTAGTTAGTGGCTACACCTTC. Translating it yields CASSQGRGLVSGYTF.

The rearrangement links TRBV5-6 to TRBJ2-3; 10 nucleotides line up with TRBD1. The CDR3 loop spans 14 amino acids. V was pared by 3 bases and J by 5 bases, with 3 bases of the junction left unmatched. Germline CDR1 reads SGHDT; CDR2 reads YYEEEE. This CDR3 reads CASSSTGGVDTQYF. The CDR3 nucleotides are TGTGCCAGCAGCTCGACAGGGGGCGTAGATACGCAGTATTTT.

The rearrangement uses TRBV18 and TRBJ1-4; D may be TRBD1 (6 bases). Germline V CDR1 and CDR2: KGHSH, LQKENI. V shed 0 bases and J shed 8 bases, with 22 bases lying between them. This CDR3 region has 18 residues. CDR3 coding DNA: TGTGCCAGCTCACCACCTAATACCCTACAGGGAAAGGAGGAAAAACTGTTTTTT. The encoded protein is CASSPPNTLQGKEEKLFF. The full variable domain, its missing parts supplied by reference TRBV18 and TRBJ1-4, is NAGVMQNPRHLVRRRGQEARLRCSPMKGHSHVYWYRQLPEEGLKFMVYLQKENIIDESGMPKERFSAEFPKEGPSILRIQQVVRGDSAAYFCASSPPNTLQGKEEKLFFGSGTQLSVL.

CDR3 loop: CATSRDVHSYNEQFF. The CDR3 bases are TGTGCCACCAGCAGAGATGTACACTCCTACAATGAGCAGTTCTTC. This chain joins TRBV15 and TRBJ2-1, with D uncertain. The CDR3 has 15 amino acids. Germline V CDR1 and CDR2: LNHNV, YYDKDF (reference sequence). Trimming shortened V by 0 bases and J by 0 bases, and 6 bases separated the two germline ends.

V is TRBV6-1 and J is TRBJ1-2, with TRBD1 matching over 9 bases. CDR3 length: 16 amino acids. Trimming removed 3 bases from V and 5 bases from J; junction bases left unmatched: 10. Germline V gene lookup returns CDR1 MNHNS and CDR2 SASEGT. CDR3 DNA: TGTGCCAGCAGTGATATGCAACAGGGGGCCCCTTATGGCTACACCTTC. As protein: CASSDMQQGAPYGYTF.

The V and J genes are TRBV5-1 and TRBJ2-7; 8 nucleotides match TRBD1. Germline V gives CDR1 SGHRS, CDR2 YFSETQ. Trimming cost V 3 bases and J 0 bases; bases outside gene matches: 2. The length of the CDR3 is 14 residues. CDR3 sequence (DNA): TGCGCCAGCAGCTCCGGGACAGGCTCCTACGAGCAGTACTTC. Its protein product is CASSSGTGSYEQYF.

The chain recombines TRBV7-9 with TRBJ2-7; D is possibly TRBD2 (6 bases). The germline V and J ends were trimmed by 4 bases and 4 bases, with 14 bases remaining between them. The CDR3 length is 14 residues. Germline V gives CDR1 SEHNR, CDR2 FQNEAQ (reference sequence). The CDR3 DNA reads TGTGCCAGCAGCTATTCAGGGACTCCTTACGAGCAGTACTTC. Protein product: CASSYSGTPYEQYF.

CDR3 DNA: TGTGCCAGCAGCCGCCCCGCCGGGGAGCTGTTTTTT. Protein: CASSRPAGELFF. The chain has TRBV16 and TRBJ2-2, with no clear D. Trimming cost V 4 bases and J 6 bases, with 6 bases left between them. Germline V gene lookup returns CDR1 KGHSY and CDR2 FQNENV. CDR3 length: 12 residues.

For the CDR3, the DNA is TGTGCCAGCAGTTACGGTACACGGAGAAATGAAAAACTGTTTTTT. It is translated as CASSYGTRRNEKLFF. V and J are TRBV6-5 and TRBJ1-4; D is uncertain. CDR1 and CDR2 (germline): MNHEY, SVGAGI. V was shortened by 2 bases and J by 5 bases, with 12 bases between the two germline ends. The CDR3 extends over 15 amino acids.

The chain employs TRBV27 and TRBJ1-5, with 7 bases aligning to TRBD1. Germline V gene sequence: CDR1 MNHEY, CDR2 SMNVEV (reference sequence). V gave up 4 bases and J gave up 7 bases; unmatched junction bases: 13. The CDR3 sequence is 16 residues long. Written as DNA, the CDR3 is TGTGCCAGCAGTTCCCTATTGACAGGGCGGGGGCAGCCCCAGCATTTT. It specifies CASSSLLTGRGQPQHF.

The rearrangement links TRBV4-3 to TRBJ2-3; D possibly corresponds to TRBD1 (5 bases). Trimming stripped 2 bases from V and 5 bases from J, with 11 bases between. CDR1 and CDR2 (germline): LGHNA, YSLEER. The length of the CDR3 is 14 residues. The CDR3 is CASSQQGYGDTQYF. The CDR3 nucleotides read TGCGCCAGCAGCCAACAGGGATATGGAGATACGCAGTATTTT.

This clone appeared once. V usage is TRBV9 and J usage is TRBJ2-5; 13 nucleotides line up with TRBD2. Germline-derived CDR1 and CDR2 are SGDLS and YYNGEE. The V and J ends lost 3 bases and 5 bases, in that order; junction bases with no gene match: 7. CDR3 length: 16 residues. The CDR3 DNA is TGTGCCAGCAGCGCGACTAGCGGGGGGCCTTCGGAGACCCAGTACTTC. Its translation is CASSATSGGPSETQYF.

This clone was detected once. The V call is TRBV4-3, the J call TRBJ2-4, with D possibly TRBD1 on 6 matching bases. Germline-derived CDR1 and CDR2 are LGHNA and YSLEER. Trimming pared 0 bases from V and 0 bases from J, leaving 12 bases between. There are 17 residues in the CDR3. The CDR3 nucleotides are TGCGCCAGCAGCCAAGATCTAGGGGGTCTAGCCAAAAACATTCAGTACTTC. Encoded protein: CASSQDLGGLAKNIQYF.

The CDR3 sequence is CASSLIRGNRAGELFF. The DNA of the CDR3 is TGTGCCAGCAGTTTAATCCGGGGCAACCGAGCCGGGGAGCTGTTTTTT. The genes are TRBV27 and TRBJ2-2; either TRBD1 or TRBD2 may fit D (5 bases each). Germline values: CDR1 MNHEY, CDR2 SMNVEV (reference sequence). This CDR3 contains 16 residues. The V and J ends lost 2 bases and 6 bases respectively, with 16 bases between them.

The gene calls are TRBV25-1 and TRBJ2-1, with TRBD1 as a possible D gene (5 bases). There are 14 residues in the CDR3. Germline-derived CDR1 and CDR2 are MGHDK and SYGVNS. Trimming shortened V by 2 bases and J by 5 bases, and 10 bases separated the two germline ends. The CDR3 spells CASSEGSGNNEQFF. The CDR3 region has the DNA TGTGCCAGCAGTGAAGGGTCAGGGAACAATGAGCAGTTCTTC. Together with reference TRBV25-1 and TRBJ2-1, the CDR3 gives the full variable domain: EADIYQTPRYLVIGTGKKITLECSQTMGHDKMYWYQQDPGMELHLIHYSYGVNSTEKGDLSSESTVSRIRTEHFPLTLESARPSHTSQYLCASSEGSGNNEQFFGPGTRLTVL.

This clone has more than one count but fewer than ten. The chain has TRBV6-4 and TRBJ1-1, with D perhaps TRBD1 (5 bases). Germline V gene data show CDR1 as MRHNA and CDR2 as SNTAGT. The CDR3 runs 11 residues. V shed 3 bases and J shed 7 bases, with 6 bases lying between them. CDR3 in DNA: TGTGCCAGCAGTGAAGGGGATGAAGCTTTCTTT. It specifies CASSEGDEAFF.

The rearrangement joins TRBV7-2 to TRBJ2-5, with D tentatively TRBD1 (6 bases). Germline-derived CDR1 and CDR2 are SGHTA and FQGNSA. CDR3 size: 14 residues. V lost 4 bases to trimming and J lost 4 bases, with 13 bases between them. The DNA of the CDR3 is TGTGCCAGCAGCTCGCCAGGGGCGCGAGAGACCCAGTACTTC. Translating it yields CASSSPGARETQYF.

The V call is TRBV7-9, the J call TRBJ2-3; TRBD1 might be the D (6 bases). Trimming left V 3 bases short and J 5 bases short, with 12 bases between. Germline-derived CDR1 and CDR2 are SEHNR and FQNEAQ (reference sequence). The CDR3 is made up of 14 amino acids. CDR3 loop: CASSFGQGIDTQYF. The CDR3 coding sequence is TGTGCCAGCAGCTTCGGGCAGGGGATAGATACGCAGTATTTT.

The genes are TRBV5-1 and TRBJ1-2; D unclear. CDR1 SGHRS and CDR2 YFSETQ come from the germline V gene. Trimming stripped 4 bases from V and 6 bases from J, with 19 bases between. The CDR3 is 15 amino acids. The CDR3 sequence is CASSPTFGLVDGYTF. CDR3 in DNA: TGCGCCAGCAGCCCCACGTTCGGGTTGGTTGATGGCTACACCTTC.

For the CDR3, the DNA is TGTGCCAGCAGCCAGAGTAAGACCCAGTACTTC. Amino acid sequence: CASSQSKTQYF. The V and J genes are TRBV7-9 and TRBJ2-5; D ambiguous. Trimming left V 5 bases short and J 6 bases short, with 7 bases between. Germline values: CDR1 SEHNR, CDR2 FQNEAQ (reference sequence). The CDR3 length is 11 residues.

This clone has only a few counts. V and J are TRBV2 and TRBJ1-4; unclear D gene. V lost 6 bases to trimming and J lost 4 bases, with 9 bases between them. The CDR3 has 13 residues. Germline V CDR1 and CDR2: SNHLY, FYNNEI. The CDR3 DNA reads as TGTGCCAGCAGCCGATCGGGTAATGAAAAACTGTTTTTT. It codes for CASSRSGNEKLFF.

The chain combines TRBV7-2 with TRBJ1-1; D uncertain. The CDR3 runs 14 residues. V was cut by 1 base and J by 1 base, with 7 bases left in between. The germline gives CDR1 SGHTA, CDR2 FQGNSA. CDR3 loop: CASSLVAANTEAFF. The CDR3 nucleotides read TGTGCCAGCAGCTTAGTGGCAGCGAACACTGAAGCTTTCTTT.

The J gene is TRBJ2-1, the V gene TRBV11-2, with 7 nucleotides matching TRBD1. With V trimmed by 1 base and J by 7 bases, 7 bases remained unmatched. In germline, CDR1 is SGHAT, CDR2 FQNNGV. The CDR3 contains 15 residues. The CDR3 DNA sequence: TGTGCCAGCAGCTTAGTGACAGGGTGGTCGAATGAGCAGTTCTTC. The encoded protein is CASSLVTGWSNEQFF.

This sequence joins TRBV2 and TRBJ1-5; D gene unclear. The V gene's germline CDR1 is SNHLY and CDR2 FYNNEI. This CDR3 is 14 amino acids long. The V end was cut by 4 bases, the J end by 1 base, with 8 bases between. The CDR3 is CASSVTGSNQPQHF. The CDR3 DNA reads TGTGCCAGCAGTGTAACGGGGAGCAATCAGCCCCAGCATTTT.